This T cell receptor beta chain was identified in a study of T cell responses to AZD1222 COVID-19 vaccine. This clone came up once. Its antigen is not identified. The table came from immunoSEQ multiplex PCR; TCRdb's copy has only in-frame clones and leaves some out. The table shows some 120,000 clones, with around 90% occurring only once. The study, taken as a whole, reports: After the peak T cell response, and only then, were repertoires sampled.

Looked up from germline, CDR1 is MDHEN and CDR2 is SYDVKM. The length of the CDR3 is 15 residues. The trim removed 5 bases at V and 1 base at J, leaving 7 bases unmatched. The chain is built from TRBV28 and TRBJ1-1; the match to TRBD1 covers 7 bases. Sequenced here: peripheral blood, sampled on day 0 of AZD1222 vaccination. The clonotype was recovered from an adult in good health. The CDR3 sequence is CASSAGTATNTEAFF. For the CDR3, the DNA is TGTGCCAGCAGTGCCGGGACAGCAACGAACACTGAAGCTTTCTTT.